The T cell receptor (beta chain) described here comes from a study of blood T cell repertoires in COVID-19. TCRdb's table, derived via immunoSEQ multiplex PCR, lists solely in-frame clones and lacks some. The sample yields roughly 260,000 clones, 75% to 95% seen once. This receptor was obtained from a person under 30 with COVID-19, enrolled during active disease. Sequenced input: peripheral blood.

The CDR3 nucleotides read TGTGCCAGCAGTGAATTATGGGGCTCCGGGGAGCTGTTTTTT. Residues: CASSELWGSGELFF. This chain joins TRBV6-1 and TRBJ2-2, with TRBD1 as a possible D gene (5 bases). Trimming pared 2 bases from V and 6 bases from J, leaving 10 bases between. Germline V gene lookup returns CDR1 MNHNS and CDR2 SASEGT. The CDR3 length is 14 residues.